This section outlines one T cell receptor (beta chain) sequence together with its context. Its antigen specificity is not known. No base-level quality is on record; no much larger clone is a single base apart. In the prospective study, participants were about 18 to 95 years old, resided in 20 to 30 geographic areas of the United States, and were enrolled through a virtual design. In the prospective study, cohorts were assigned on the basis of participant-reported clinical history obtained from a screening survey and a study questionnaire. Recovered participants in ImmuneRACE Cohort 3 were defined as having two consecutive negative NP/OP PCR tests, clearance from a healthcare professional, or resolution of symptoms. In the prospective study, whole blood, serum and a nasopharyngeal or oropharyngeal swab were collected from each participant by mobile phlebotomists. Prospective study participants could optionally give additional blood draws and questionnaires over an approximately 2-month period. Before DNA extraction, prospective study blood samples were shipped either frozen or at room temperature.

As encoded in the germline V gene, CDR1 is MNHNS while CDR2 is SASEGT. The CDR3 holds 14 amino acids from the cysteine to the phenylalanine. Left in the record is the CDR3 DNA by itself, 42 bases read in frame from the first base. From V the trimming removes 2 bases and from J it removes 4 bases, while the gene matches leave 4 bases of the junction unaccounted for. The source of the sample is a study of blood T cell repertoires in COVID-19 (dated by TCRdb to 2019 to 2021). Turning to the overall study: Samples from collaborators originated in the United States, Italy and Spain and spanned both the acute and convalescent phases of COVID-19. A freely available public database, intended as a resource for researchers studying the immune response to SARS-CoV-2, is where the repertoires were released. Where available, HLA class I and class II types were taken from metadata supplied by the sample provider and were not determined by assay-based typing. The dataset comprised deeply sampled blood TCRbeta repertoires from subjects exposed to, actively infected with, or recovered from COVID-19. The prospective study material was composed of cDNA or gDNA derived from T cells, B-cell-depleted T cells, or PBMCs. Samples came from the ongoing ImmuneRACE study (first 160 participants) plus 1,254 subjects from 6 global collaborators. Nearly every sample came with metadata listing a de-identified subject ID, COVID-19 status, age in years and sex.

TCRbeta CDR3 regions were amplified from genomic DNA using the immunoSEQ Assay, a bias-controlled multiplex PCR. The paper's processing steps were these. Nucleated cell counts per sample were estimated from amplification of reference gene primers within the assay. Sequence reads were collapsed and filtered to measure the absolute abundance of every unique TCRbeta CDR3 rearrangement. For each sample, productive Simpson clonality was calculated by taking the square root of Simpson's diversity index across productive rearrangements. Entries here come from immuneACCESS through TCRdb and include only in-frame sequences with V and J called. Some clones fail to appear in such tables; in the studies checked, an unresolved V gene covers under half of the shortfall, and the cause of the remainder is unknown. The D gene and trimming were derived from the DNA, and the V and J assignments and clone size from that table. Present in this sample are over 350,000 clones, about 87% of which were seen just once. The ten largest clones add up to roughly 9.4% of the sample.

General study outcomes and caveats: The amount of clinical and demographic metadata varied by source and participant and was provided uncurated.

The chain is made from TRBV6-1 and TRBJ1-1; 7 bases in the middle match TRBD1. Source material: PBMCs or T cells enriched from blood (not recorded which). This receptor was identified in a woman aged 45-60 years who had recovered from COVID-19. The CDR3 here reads CASSETGEVTEAFF. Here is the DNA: TGTGCCAGCAGTGAAACAGGGGAGGTCACTGAAGCTTTCTTT.